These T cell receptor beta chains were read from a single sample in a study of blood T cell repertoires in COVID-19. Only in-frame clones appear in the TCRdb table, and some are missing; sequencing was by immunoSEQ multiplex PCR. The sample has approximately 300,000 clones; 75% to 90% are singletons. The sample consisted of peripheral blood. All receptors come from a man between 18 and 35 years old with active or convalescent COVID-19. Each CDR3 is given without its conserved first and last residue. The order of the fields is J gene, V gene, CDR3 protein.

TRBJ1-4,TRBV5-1,ASSVAGFNEKLF
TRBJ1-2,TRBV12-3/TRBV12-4,ASSLRRTYGYT
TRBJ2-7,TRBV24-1,ATLRRGQLYEQY
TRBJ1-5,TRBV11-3,ASSRDRDQPQH
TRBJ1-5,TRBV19,ASSIEGYNQPQH
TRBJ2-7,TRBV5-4,ASSRTSGIYEQY
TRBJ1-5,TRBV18,ASSPTEYNQPQH
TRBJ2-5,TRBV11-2,ASSPNPRGRAEETQY
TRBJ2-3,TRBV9,ASSVYAGGTDTQY
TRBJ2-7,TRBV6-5,ASSYSWRGGYEQY
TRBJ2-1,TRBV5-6,ASSLDSWINEQF
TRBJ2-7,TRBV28,ASSNKLQFYEQY
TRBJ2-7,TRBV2,ASSGRRDSYEQY
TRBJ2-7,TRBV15,ATSRGTSGYEQY
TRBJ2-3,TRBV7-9,ASSLFGGGPFGDTQY
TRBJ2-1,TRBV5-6,ASSLASRKVNEQF
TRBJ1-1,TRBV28,ASSMGMGTLNTEAF
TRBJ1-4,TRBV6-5,ASSYSPGASEKLF
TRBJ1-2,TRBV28,ASSKGLVEGYT
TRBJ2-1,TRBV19,ASSWPSGFEQF
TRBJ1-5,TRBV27,ASSSQGYSNQPQH
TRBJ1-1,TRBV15,ATSRDRGPEAF
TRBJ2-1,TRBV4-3,ASSLRSANEQF
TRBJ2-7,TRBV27,ASSFHFSGRASEQY
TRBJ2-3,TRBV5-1,ASSMGLGPNTQY
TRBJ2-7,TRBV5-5,ASSLNRGDEQY
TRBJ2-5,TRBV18,ASSVRERETQY
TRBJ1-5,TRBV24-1,ATRDRGYNQPQH